This T cell receptor beta chain appears in the sequencing data of a study of blood T cell repertoires in COVID-19. Overall study context: PBMCs, B-cell-depleted T cells, or T cells provided the cDNA or gDNA that made up the material.

In the authors' workflow: Amplification from reference gene primers served as the basis for estimated nucleated cell counts. Sequencing used immunoSEQ multiplex PCR; TCRdb keeps in-frame clones, though not all of them. V, J and clone size derive from that table, while D and trimming were established from the DNA sequence. Of 100,000 or so clones in the sample, around 75% were seen once. This clone was seen only once. The CDR3 has 15 amino acids. Per germline, CDR1 KGHDR and CDR2 SFDVKD. V lost 0 bases to trimming and J lost 8 bases, with 12 bases between them. This chain uses TRBV24-1 with TRBJ2-2; TRBD1 might be the D (5 bases). The TCR sequence derives from a human donor in a cohort sampled during active COVID-19. What was sequenced was peripheral blood. CDR3 sequence reads: CATSDLHGQGGELFF. For the CDR3, the DNA is TGTGCCACCAGTGATTTGCATGGTCAGGGTGGGGAGCTGTTTTTT.